The 16 T cell receptor beta chains below were found in one sample sequenced in a study of breast tumors, draining lymph nodes, adjacent tissues. Breast cancer patients provided tissue from their axillary draining lymph nodes. TCRdb re-called the multiplex PCR reads with MiXCR, one entry per CDR3 protein. Of 150,000 or so distinct CDR3 sequences listed, 30% to 35% are singletons. Sequenced material: axillary lymph node tissue. The receptors were sampled from a female donor with breast cancer. Some clones in this sample may be carry-over from other donors' samples.

This clonotype has a count of ten or more. This rearrangement joins TRBV29-1 to TRBJ2-7; 14 bases align to TRBD2. V lost 5 bases and J lost 4; bases outside the gene matches: 7. From germline, CDR1 is SQVTM and CDR2 ANQGSEA. The CDR3 extends over 15 amino acids. CDR3 sequence reads: CSVSRRTSGRYEQYF. CDR3 in DNA: TGCAGCGTTTCCCGTAGGACTAGCGGGAGGTACGAGCAGTACTTC.

Comment on this clonotype: Germline and junction disagree at one end, which may indicate a read error. The chain employs TRBV7-9 and TRBJ2-6, with 8 bases fitting TRBD2. CDR3 length equals 19 residues. The germline gives CDR1 SEHNR, CDR2 FQNEAQ (reference sequence). For the CDR3, the DNA is TGTGCCAGCAGCTTCCCCGGACGGAGCGGGAGCTCTGGGCCCAACGTCCTGACTTTC. Amino acid sequence: CASSFPGRSGSSGPNVLTF.

This chain connects TRBV12-3 or TRBV12-4 to TRBJ1-4, with D tentatively TRBD1 (6 bases). The CDR3 has 15 residues. The ends were cut back, 5 bases at V and 8 bases at J, with 18 bases in the middle. This CDR3 is CASSKGGRGIEKLFF. As DNA, the CDR3 is TGTGCCAGCAGTAAAGGAGGCAGGGGTATAGAAAAACTGTTTTTT.

This clonotype has just a few counts. This chain connects TRBV27 to TRBJ1-2; D unclear. V was pared by 3 bases and J by 5 bases, with 13 bases between. The V gene's germline CDR1 is MNHEY and CDR2 SMNVEV (reference sequence). CDR3 length: 14 amino acids. The CDR3 sequence: CASSFNTLGYGYTF. The CDR3 DNA reads as TGTGCCAGCAGTTTTAACACTCTAGGGTATGGCTACACCTTC.

As concerns this clonotype: A much more abundant neighbour one base away suggests this may be a read error. The V and J genes are TRBV6-2 or TRBV6-3 and TRBJ2-1, with 9 bases matching TRBD2. Germline values: CDR1 MNHEY, CDR2 SVGEGT. CDR3 length equals 15 residues. CDR3 sequence: CACSQREAAYNEQFF. The CDR3 bases are TGTGCCTGCAGTCAGCGGGAGGCTGCCTACAATGAGCAGTTCTTC.

The chain is built from TRBV6-2 or TRBV6-3 and TRBJ2-4; D is perhaps TRBD1 (5 bases). CDR1 is MNHEY and CDR2 is SVGEGT in the germline V gene. CDR3 length equals 13 residues. The V and J ends lost 5 bases and 2 bases respectively, with 7 bases between them. The CDR3 nucleotides read TGTGCCAGCAGTGACAGTCCCAAAAACATTCAGTACTTC. This sequence encodes CASSDSPKNIQYF.

At least ten counts were recorded for this clonotype. The chain employs TRBV20-1 and TRBJ1-2; 7 bases fit TRBD1. With 5 bases clipped from V and 0 bases from J, the junction kept 6 bases outside the gene matches. CDR3 length: 14 amino acids. CDR1 is DFQATT and CDR2 is SNEGSKA in the germline V gene (reference sequence). In DNA form, the CDR3 reads TGCAGTGCTGGGTCCGGGACAGCTAACTATGGCTACACCTTC. Its protein is CSAGSGTANYGYTF.

A remark on this clonotype: A much larger clone lies one base from this, so it may be a read error. Given the absence of the conserved phenylalanine or tryptophan at the CDR3 end, a read error is likely. The V and J genes are TRBV5-1 and TRBJ2-5, with 13 nucleotides matching TRBD2. Germline V lookup: CDR1 SGHRS, CDR2 YFSETQ. With V trimmed by 3 bases and J by 2 bases, 4 bases remained unmatched. This CDR3 comprises 16 residues. Written as DNA, the CDR3 is TGCGCCAGCAGCTCAACTAGCGGGGGGGGTCAAGAGACCCAGTACCTC. As protein: CASSSTSGGGQETQYL.

This clonotype was recorded at least ten times. The chain has TRBV5-6 and TRBJ1-2; D not certain. The CDR3 is 12 amino acids. Germline V gene sequence: CDR1 SGHDT, CDR2 YYEEEE. The V end lost 0 bases, the J end lost 8 bases, and 8 bases lay between the germline ends. DNA of the CDR3: TGTGCCAGCAGCTTGGGTAGATGGGGCTACACCTTC. Its protein product is CASSLGRWGYTF.

The rearrangement links TRBV24-1 to TRBJ1-2; weak D call: TRBD1 (5 bases). In germline, CDR1 is KGHDR, CDR2 SFDVKD. V dropped 4 bases and J dropped 7 bases, with 12 bases sitting between them. The CDR3 sequence is 13 residues long. CDR3 sequence (DNA): TGTGCCACCAGTGAGGGGCGGGGTAGTGGCTACACCTTC. Amino acid sequence: CATSEGRGSGYTF.

V is TRBV7-9 and J is TRBJ2-5; no firm D call. Germline V CDR1 and CDR2: SEHNR, FQNEAQ (reference sequence). The V end lost 9 bases, the J end lost 5 bases, and 19 bases lay between the germline ends. The CDR3 is 14 amino acids. The DNA for the CDR3 is TGTGCCAGTTTGACCGACGAATTAGGGGAGACCCAGTACTTC. Its translation: CASLTDELGETQYF.

In regard to this clonotype: This may stem from a read error, because a much larger clone lies one nucleotide away. The chain combines TRBV6-5 with TRBJ2-5; D gene ambiguous. Per germline, CDR1 MNHEY and CDR2 SVGAGI. The length of the CDR3 is 15 residues. CDR3 DNA: TGTGCCAGCAGTGACTCGTACATCTCTCGGGAGACCCAGTACTTC. Protein sequence: CASSDSYISRETQYF.

This clonotype appeared many times. This chain uses TRBV7-2 with TRBJ2-1, with 14 positions matching TRBD2. CDR1 and CDR2 (germline): SGHTA, FQGNSA. V lost 6 bases, J lost 9 bases, and 10 bases stayed unmatched. The CDR3 covers 16 residues. CDR3 nucleotides: TGTGCCAGCAGGCACGGACTAGCGGGAGGTTCTGCTGAGCAGTTCTTC. Amino acids: CASRHGLAGGSAEQFF.

This clonotype was seen repeatedly, ten times or more. The V and J genes are TRBV7-8 and TRBJ2-3, with D tentatively TRBD1 (5 bases). CDR1 is SGHVS, CDR2 FQNEAQ, per germline. The CDR3 length is 18 residues. Deletions cut 4 bases from V and 4 bases from J, with 24 bases between. The CDR3, as DNA: TGTGCCAGCAGCTCAATGACTGGTGCAGGGATTTCATCAGATACGCAGTATTTT. This encodes CASSSMTGAGISSDTQYF.

V and J are TRBV7-3 and TRBJ2-3, with 16 nucleotides matching TRBD2. The V gene end was trimmed by 1 base and the J gene end by 4 bases; junction bases not matched to a gene: 5. The CDR3 extends over 18 amino acids. In germline, CDR1 is SGHTA, CDR2 FQGTGA. CDR3 sequence reads: CASSLKGTSGRDADTQYF. The CDR3 DNA sequence: TGTGCCAGCAGCTTAAAGGGGACTAGCGGGAGGGACGCAGATACGCAGTATTTT.

The rearrangement uses TRBV10-3 and TRBJ1-5, with D unresolved. Germline-derived CDR1 and CDR2 are ENHRY and SYGVKD. Trimming shortened V by 6 bases and J by 11 bases, and 17 bases separated the two germline ends. This CDR3 spans 13 amino acids. CDR3 loop: CAISDNFQETQHF. DNA for the CDR3: TGTGCCATCAGCGACAACTTCCAAGAGACCCAGCATTTT.